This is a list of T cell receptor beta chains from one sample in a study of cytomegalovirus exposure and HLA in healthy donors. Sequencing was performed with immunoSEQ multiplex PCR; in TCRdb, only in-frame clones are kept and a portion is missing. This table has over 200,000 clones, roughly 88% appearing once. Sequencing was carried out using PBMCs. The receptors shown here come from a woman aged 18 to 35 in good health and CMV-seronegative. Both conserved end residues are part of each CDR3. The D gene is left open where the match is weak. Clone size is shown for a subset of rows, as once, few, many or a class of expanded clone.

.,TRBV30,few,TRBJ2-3,TGTGCCTGGAGTTCGACTGGAGCTAGCACAGATACGCAGTATTTT,CAWSSTGASTDTQYF
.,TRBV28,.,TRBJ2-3,TGTGCCAGCAGAACAGGGGGAGGGAGTACAGATACGCAGTATTTT,CASRTGGGSTDTQYF
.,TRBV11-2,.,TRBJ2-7,TGTGCCAGCAGCTTAGGGGACTGGAGCTCCTACGAGCAGTACTTC,CASSLGDWSSYEQYF
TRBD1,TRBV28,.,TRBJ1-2,TGTGCCAGCAGTTTAGGGACAGAAGGGTTGACCTATGGCTACACCTTC,CASSLGTEGLTYGYTF
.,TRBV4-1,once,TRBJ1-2,TGCGCCAGCAGCCAGGGCCCTTTGGGGAGCTATGGCTACACCTTC,CASSQGPLGSYGYTF
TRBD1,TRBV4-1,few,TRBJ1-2,TGCGCCAGCAGCCAAAGTCCCGGGACAGTTGGCTACACCTTC,CASSQSPGTVGYTF
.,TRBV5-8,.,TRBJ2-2,TGTGCCAGCAGCTTCGGTACTTCCAACACCGGGGAGCTGTTTTTT,CASSFGTSNTGELFF
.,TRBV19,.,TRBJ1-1,TGTGCCACGTCCAGGCAGGGGTCATCTGAAGCTTTCTTT,CATSRQGSSEAFF
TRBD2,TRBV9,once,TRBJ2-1,TGTGCCAGCAGCCCTAGCGGTCAGGTAGGGAATGAGCAGTTCTTC,CASSPSGQVGNEQFF
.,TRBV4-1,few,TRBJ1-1,TGCGCCAGCAGCCAAGAGGGGGCAGCGAACACTGAAGCTTTCTTT,CASSQEGAANTEAFF
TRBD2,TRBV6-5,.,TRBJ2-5,TGTGCCAGCAGGGGACTAGCGGGAGATCCCAAGACCCAGTACTTC,CASRGLAGDPKTQYF
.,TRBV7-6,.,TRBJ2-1,TGTGCCAGCAGCTCCCTTCGTCGGCTGACTATCAAGCAGTTCTTC,CASSSLRRLTIKQFF